The clone carrying this T cell receptor (beta chain) was seen only a few times. TCRdb's copy holds only in-frame clones and misses some; the assay was immunoSEQ multiplex PCR. Here the sample spans around 63,000 clones, 65% to 85% being singletons. This sample was included in a study of blood T cell repertoires in COVID-19. Study as a whole: Both acute and convalescent COVID-19 samples were obtained from the United States, Italy and Spain.

This CDR3 has 15 residues. CDR1 is SGHAT, CDR2 FQNNGV, per germline. The V segment lost 1 base and the J segment 3 bases; nucleotides outside the gene matches: 4. Source material: peripheral blood. The gene calls are TRBV11-2 and TRBJ2-7; 9 bases align to TRBD1. This clonotype originated in a man aged 55-75 years with acute or convalescent COVID-19. CDR3 residues: CASSLAGQGIYEQYF. DNA of the CDR3: TGTGCCAGCAGCTTAGCAGGACAGGGGATCTACGAGCAGTACTTC.